One and the same sample provided the 20 T cell receptor beta chains below, sequenced in a study of T-cell memory formation after mild COVID-19 (dated by TCRdb to the early 2020s). The library was produced with 5' RACE. Sequencing used an Illumina NovaSeq 6000. TCRdb took the public reads, trimmed them with fastp at Q25, ran MiXCR for clone calling and kept in-frame beta chains. For every CDR3 protein sequence, its rows merge into one entry that carries the most common genes and DNA. Counted in this sample were a few hundred thousand distinct CDR3 sequences; roughly 8% of them appeared once. Around a fifth of the sample is held by the ten biggest clonotypes. The sequenced sample was PBMCs or a T cell subset sorted from them (not recorded which). All receptors come from a man younger than 35 who had mild COVID-19 (a few samples of this study predate the infection). The sample titles of this study are shuffled in the database, so cell type and time point are left out; the donor was told from shared clones.

The genes are TRBV2 and TRBJ2-1; D gene ambiguous. The V end was cut by 6 bases, the J end by 9 bases, with 21 bases between. The germline CDR1 and CDR2 sequences are SNHLY and FYNNEI. This CDR3 has 15 residues. CDR3 sequence: CASRDEFSRRTEQFF. The CDR3 nucleotides read TGTGCCAGCAGAGATGAATTTAGCCGACGGACTGAGCAGTTCTTC.

The chain links TRBV24-1 to TRBJ2-1, with TRBD2 as a possible D gene (7 bases). Germline V gives CDR1 KGHDR, CDR2 SFDVKD. CDR3 length: 15 residues. Trimming stripped 5 bases from V and 3 bases from J, with 13 bases between. DNA of the CDR3: TGTGCCACCAGTGGCGCGGGGGCCCTCTACAATGAGCAGTTCTTC. Protein product: CATSGAGALYNEQFF.

The J gene is TRBJ2-5, the V gene TRBV11-2, with D perhaps matching TRBD2 (5 bases). Deletions cut 1 base from V and 5 bases from J, with 14 bases between. CDR1 is SGHAT and CDR2 is FQNNGV in the germline V gene. The CDR3 totals 15 residues. Here the CDR3 DNA reads TGTGCCAGCAGCTTAGCGAGGGCCACGTATGAGACCCAGTACTTC. Translated: CASSLARATYETQYF.

The chain employs TRBV12-3 or TRBV12-4 and TRBJ2-7; TRBD1 agrees at 8 bases. The trim removed 5 bases at V and 6 bases at J, leaving 6 bases unmatched. This CDR3 contains 13 residues. The CDR3 loop reads CASSLGQGSEQYF. The DNA of the CDR3 is TGTGCCAGCAGTCTCGGACAGGGCTCCGAGCAGTACTTC.

This clonotype was counted at least ten times. V and J are TRBV10-3 and TRBJ2-5; TRBD1 matches 7 bases. V dropped 4 bases and J dropped 4; count of bases not matched to a gene: 3. The CDR3 covers 13 residues. Germline V gene lookup returns CDR1 ENHRY and CDR2 SYGVKD. The CDR3 bases are TGTGCCATCAGTGGACAGGGCGGAGAGACCCAGTACTTC. Its protein product is CAISGQGGETQYF.

This clonotype was counted only a few times. V usage is TRBV28 and J usage is TRBJ2-7; tentatively, D is TRBD1 (5 bases). This CDR3 contains 13 residues. V was cut by 6 bases and J by 6 bases, with 15 bases left in between. Germline CDR1 is MDHEN and CDR2 is SYDVKM. Written as DNA, the CDR3 is TGTGCCAGCAGAGCCGGACAAACCGGCGAGCAGTACGTC. It codes for CASRAGQTGEQYV.

This clonotype was detected a few times. The rearrangement uses TRBV29-1 and TRBJ2-1; maybe TRBD1 (7 bases). The germline V and J ends were trimmed by 4 bases and 7 bases, with 11 bases remaining between them. In germline, CDR1 is SQVTM, CDR2 ANQGSEA. There are 12 residues in the CDR3. CDR3 region: CSVVPGGNEQFF. The CDR3 region has the DNA TGCAGCGTTGTACCAGGGGGGAATGAGCAGTTCTTC.

The rearrangement links TRBV9 to TRBJ2-3, with TRBD2 identical over 9 bases. Looked up from germline, CDR1 is SGDLS and CDR2 is YYNGEE. The ends lost 0 bases at V and 1 base at J; junction bases unmatched: 6. The CDR3 length is 17 residues. CDR3 sequence (DNA): TGTGCCAGCAGCGTAGGTCTAGCTAGCGGGGGCACAGATACGCAGTATTTT. It encodes CASSVGLASGGTDTQYF.

This clonotype was found once. The rearrangement links TRBV6-5 to TRBJ1-2; D not resolved. In germline, CDR1 is MNHEY, CDR2 SVGAGI. The CDR3 is 12 residues long. The V gene lost 3 bases and the J gene lost 7 bases, with 9 bases spanning the gap. CDR3 sequence reads: CASSYGVGGYTF. In DNA, the CDR3 is TGTGCCAGCAGTTATGGGGTGGGTGGCTACACCTTC.

In this sample, this clonotype turned up many times. The V call is TRBV7-8, the J call TRBJ2-2; 9 bases match TRBD2. CDR1 SGHVS and CDR2 FQNEAQ come from the germline V gene. V lost 6 bases, J lost 4 bases, and 9 bases stayed unmatched. This CDR3 region has 16 residues. The CDR3 here is CASSLLAGGTTGELFF. The CDR3 DNA reads TGTGCCAGCAGTTTATTGGCGGGGGGGACCACCGGGGAGCTGTTTTTT. Full variable domain (remainder filled in from reference TRBV7-8 and TRBJ2-2): GAGVSQSPRYKVAKRGQDVALRCDPISGHVSLFWYQQALGQGPEFLTYFQNEAQLDKSGLPSDRFFAERPEGSVSTLKIQRTQQEDSAVYLCASSLLAGGTTGELFFGEGSRLTVL.

As DNA, the CDR3 is TGTGCCAGCAGCTCCCTTAAGACAGGGTCGGGTGGCTACACCTTC. This translates into CASSSLKTGSGGYTF. The J gene is TRBJ1-2, the V gene TRBV11-2; TRBD1 agrees at 7 bases. Trimming cost V 4 bases and J 7 bases; bases outside gene matches: 12. The CDR3 consists of 15 residues. The germline CDR1 and CDR2 sequences are SGHAT and FQNNGV.

This clonotype turned up a few times. This chain uses TRBV7-9 with TRBJ1-2; a weak D match, TRBD1 (5 bases). V was shortened by 5 bases and J by 1 base, with 11 bases between the two germline ends. From germline, CDR1 is SEHNR and CDR2 FQNEAQ (reference sequence). The length of the CDR3 is 14 residues. CDR3 loop: CASSPTDSNYGYTF. The CDR3 nucleotides read TGTGCCAGCAGCCCCACCGACAGTAACTATGGCTACACCTTC.

This clonotype was recorded many times. The chain is built from TRBV6-5 and TRBJ2-1; D is uncertain. The germline V and J ends were trimmed by 6 bases and 6 bases, with 12 bases remaining between them. CDR1 is MNHEY, CDR2 SVGAGI, per germline. This CDR3 comprises 13 residues. For the CDR3, the DNA is TGTGCCAGCAGCCCCGGCGGCGGCAATGAGCAGTTCTTC. Translated: CASSPGGGNEQFF.

The table lists this clonotype with a few counts. The chain joins TRBV2 to TRBJ2-5, with 7 bases matching TRBD2. The junction had 10 bases not matched to a gene; V was cut back by 11 bases and J by 4 bases. Germline loops: CDR1 SNHLY, CDR2 FYNNEI. The CDR3 contains 13 residues. CDR3 DNA: TGTGCCGGGGGGGGTTCGGCTCGAGAGACCCAGTACTTC. Protein product: CAGGGSARETQYF.

This rearrangement joins TRBV20-1 to TRBJ2-5; a possible D gene is TRBD1 (6 bases). The CDR3 runs 14 residues. CDR1 is DFQATT and CDR2 is SNEGSKA in the germline V gene (reference sequence). Deletions cut 6 bases from V and 3 bases from J, with 17 bases between. The CDR3 spells CSAETGTLEETQYF. DNA of the CDR3: TGCAGTGCGGAGACCGGGACACTCGAAGAGACCCAGTACTTC.

The rearrangement uses TRBV5-5 and TRBJ2-7; D remains ambiguous. V gave up 0 bases and J gave up 3 bases, with 7 bases separating them. The CDR3 has 13 amino acids. CDR1 is SGHKS, CDR2 YYEKEE, per germline (reference sequence). Here the CDR3 DNA reads TGTGCCAGCAGCTTGGAAGCAGTCTACGAGCAGTACTTC. Its protein product is CASSLEAVYEQYF.

Many counts were recorded for this clonotype. The chain uses TRBV4-1 and TRBJ2-2; D gene unclear. The germline gives CDR1 MGHRA, CDR2 YSYEKL. Trimming took 3 bases from V and 0 from J, leaving 11 bases between them. There are 16 residues in the CDR3. The CDR3 spells CASSQNGPPNTGELFF. The CDR3 DNA reads TGCGCCAGCAGCCAGAACGGACCTCCGAACACCGGGGAGCTGTTTTTT.

The gene calls are TRBV4-1 and TRBJ1-1; D is unresolved. CDR1 MGHRA and CDR2 YSYEKL come from the germline V gene. The CDR3 runs to 13 residues. Trimming stripped 2 bases from V and 10 bases from J, with 14 bases between. CDR3 region: CASSQHSQVAAFF. The CDR3 coding sequence is TGCGCCAGCAGCCAACACTCCCAAGTAGCAGCTTTCTTT.

The J gene is TRBJ2-3, the V gene TRBV5-6, with 7 bases fitting TRBD1. CDR1 and CDR2 from the germline V gene are SGHDT and YYEEEE. Unmatched junction bases numbered 9, after V lost 0 bases and J lost 5 bases. The CDR3 length is 16 residues. Written as DNA, the CDR3 is TGTGCCAGCAGCTTGGGACAGGGTTTGTTGGAAGATACGCAGTATTTT. Translated: CASSLGQGLLEDTQYF.

This clonotype has a handful of counts. The J gene is TRBJ2-1, the V gene TRBV6-6; D unresolved. The germline CDR1 and CDR2 sequences are MNHNY and SVGAGI (reference sequence). The germline V and J ends were trimmed by 5 bases and 10 bases, with 9 bases remaining between them. CDR3 length: 11 amino acids. CDR3 loop: CASSTGGEQFF. CDR3 in DNA: TGTGCCAGCAGTACTGGTGGGGAGCAGTTCTTC.